This T cell receptor beta chain was sequenced for a study of T cell responses to AZD1222 COVID-19 vaccine. General study findings and limits: Only six people who got AZD1222 tested seropositive at baseline. With dominance at 160-218 and 743-854, vaccine-associated CD4 TCRs spanned spike. Within unmutated variant regions lay the reported targets of nearly half of spike-specific TCRs. Researchers took repertoire samples only after the peak T cell response had come.

Sequencing used immunoSEQ multiplex PCR; TCRdb keeps in-frame clones, though not all of them. The sample consists of around 110,000 clones, 80% to 90% of them appearing once. This clone was observed a few times. Antigen unknown. The CDR3 is made up of 13 amino acids. Trimming cost V 8 bases and J 6 bases; bases outside gene matches: 6. Germline CDR1 is KGHSH and CDR2 is LQKENI. This chain links TRBV18 with TRBJ2-1; 8 nucleotides align to TRBD2. The starting material was peripheral blood, obtained on day 0 of MenACWY control vaccination. The TCR comes from an adult in good health. The CDR3 is CASATGGLNEQFF. CDR3 bases: TGTGCCAGCGCCACGGGGGGGCTCAATGAGCAGTTCTTC.